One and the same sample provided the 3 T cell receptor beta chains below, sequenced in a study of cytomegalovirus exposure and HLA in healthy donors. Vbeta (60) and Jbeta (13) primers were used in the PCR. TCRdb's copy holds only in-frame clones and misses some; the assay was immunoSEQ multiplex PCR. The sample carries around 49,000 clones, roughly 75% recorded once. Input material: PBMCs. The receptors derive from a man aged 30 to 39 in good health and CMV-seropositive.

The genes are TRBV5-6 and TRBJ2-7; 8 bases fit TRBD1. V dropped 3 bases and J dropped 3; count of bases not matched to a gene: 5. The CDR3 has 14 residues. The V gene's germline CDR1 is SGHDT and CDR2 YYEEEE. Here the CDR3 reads CASSWGTGIYEQYF. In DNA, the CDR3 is TGTGCCAGCAGCTGGGGGACAGGAATCTACGAGCAGTACTTC.

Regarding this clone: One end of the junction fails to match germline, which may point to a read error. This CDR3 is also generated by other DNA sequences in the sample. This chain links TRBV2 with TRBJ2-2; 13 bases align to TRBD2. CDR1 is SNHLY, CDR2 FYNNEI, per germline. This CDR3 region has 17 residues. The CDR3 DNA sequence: TGTGCCAGCAAAGACCCGCGGACTAGCGGGGGAGCCGGGGAGCTGTTTTTC. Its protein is CASKDPRTSGGAGELFF.

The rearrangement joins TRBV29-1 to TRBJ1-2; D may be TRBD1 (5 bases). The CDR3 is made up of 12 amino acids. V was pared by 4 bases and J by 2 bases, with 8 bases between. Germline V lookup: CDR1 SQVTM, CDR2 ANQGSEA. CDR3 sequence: CSVGAGNYGYTF. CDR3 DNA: TGCAGCGTTGGCGCAGGGAACTATGGCTACACCTTC.